Below are 23 T cell receptor beta chains sequenced from a single sample in a study of CD8+ T cells in alopecia areata. cDNA prepared by RNA extraction and subsequent reverse transcription served as the template for sequencing. Sequencing used immunoSEQ multiplex PCR; TCRdb keeps in-frame clones, though not all of them. The sample lists 90,000 to 130,000 clones; around 59% were seen once. Sequencing was performed on CD8+ T cells sorted from blood. The receptors were gathered from a human donor in good health.

This sequence joins TRBV28 and TRBJ2-3; D ambiguous. Trimming took off 4 bases at V and 4 bases at J, with 12 bases between the two ends. The length of the CDR3 is 14 residues. The germline V gene has CDR1 MDHEN and CDR2 SYDVKM. As DNA, the CDR3 is TGTGCCAGCAGTTCCTCCCCCCCGCCAGATACGCAGTATTTT. Amino acid sequence: CASSSSPPPDTQYF. The full variable domain, rest sourced from reference TRBV28 and TRBJ2-3, is DVKVTQSSRYLVKRTGEKVFLECVQDMDHENMFWYRQDPGLGLRLIYFSYDVKMKEKGDIPEGYSVSREKKERFSLILESASTNQTSMYLCASSSSPPPDTQYFGPGTRLTVL.

Here the CDR3 DNA reads TGCGCCAGCAGCTTTACTTCAGGTCGGCGGACAGTTAACTATGGCTACACCTTC. It translates to CASSFTSGRRTVNYGYTF. V gene TRBV5-1 combines with J gene TRBJ1-2; weak D call: TRBD1 (6 bases). The CDR3 is 18 residues long. Germline assignment: CDR1 SGHRS and CDR2 YFSETQ. Trimming pared 2 bases from V and 1 base from J, leaving 21 bases between.

This clone came up a few times. The chain uses TRBV11-2 and TRBJ2-7; either TRBD1 or TRBD2 may fit D (5 bases each). Trimming shortened V by 1 base and J by 2 bases, and 6 bases separated the two germline ends. This CDR3 is built from 13 residues. The germline CDR1 and CDR2 sequences are SGHAT and FQNNGV. The CDR3 sequence: CASSLGGPYEQYF. The DNA for the CDR3 is TGTGCCAGCAGCTTAGGGGGACCCTACGAGCAGTACTTC.

This clone was observed a few times. The rearrangement links TRBV19 to TRBJ1-5; D perhaps matches TRBD1 (5 bases). This CDR3 region has 15 residues. The germline V gene encodes CDR1 LNHDA and CDR2 SQIVND (reference sequence). V lost 8 bases and J 0 bases, leaving 14 bases between the germline ends. Here the CDR3 reads CASALWGGSNQPQHF. Written as DNA, the CDR3 is TGTGCCAGTGCCCTCTGGGGGGGTAGCAATCAGCCCCAGCATTTT.

V and J are TRBV29-1 and TRBJ1-1; 9 bases are shared with TRBD1. V shed 7 bases, J shed 1 base, and the junction held 7 bases outside the gene matches. CDR1 and CDR2 from the germline V gene are SQVTM and ANQGSEA. This CDR3 spans 14 amino acids. The CDR3: CSGAGTGTNTEAFF. The CDR3 coding sequence is TGCAGCGGAGCCGGGACAGGGACGAACACTGAAGCTTTCTTT.

This chain links TRBV7-8 with TRBJ2-5; no firm D call. The germline CDR1 and CDR2 sequences are SGHVS and FQNEAQ. The V end was cut by 4 bases, the J end by 4 bases, with 4 bases between. The length of the CDR3 is 11 residues. CDR3 bases: TGTGCCAGCAGCTCTCGAGAGACCCAGTACTTC. It codes for CASSSRETQYF.

The chain employs TRBV29-1 and TRBJ2-1; D is ambiguous. V was pared by 1 base and J by 7 bases, with 8 bases between. The CDR3 consists of 12 residues. Germline V gene sequence: CDR1 SQVTM, CDR2 ANQGSEA. The CDR3 reads CSVEGLINEQFF. CDR3 sequence (DNA): TGCAGCGTTGAAGGACTGATTAATGAGCAGTTCTTC.

The chain recombines TRBV7-8 with TRBJ2-5; 7 nucleotides match TRBD2. The CDR3 covers 13 residues. Trimming removed 3 bases from V and 3 bases from J; junction bases left unmatched: 1. Germline CDR1 reads SGHVS; CDR2 reads FQNEAQ. For the CDR3, the DNA is TGTGCCAGCAGCTTCAGCGGGGAAGAGACCCAGTACTTC. Amino acid sequence: CASSFSGEETQYF.

The rearrangement joins TRBV13 to TRBJ2-3; no reliable D call. CDR1 is PRHDT and CDR2 is FYEKMQ in the germline V gene (reference sequence). The CDR3 spans 15 residues. V lost 2 bases to trimming and J lost 2 bases, with 11 bases between them. The CDR3 DNA reads as TGTGCCAGCAGCTTACGACCGGCGAACACAGATACGCAGTATTTT. Its protein product is CASSLRPANTDTQYF.

J is TRBJ2-3 and V is TRBV7-9; TRBD2 matches 7 bases. This CDR3 spans 18 amino acids. CDR1 and CDR2 from the germline V gene are SEHNR and FQNEAQ (reference sequence). J gave up 0 bases and V 7 bases, and 16 bases lay outside the gene matches. The CDR3 DNA follows: TGTGCCAGCACCCCCATTGGAACCGCGGGAGATAGCACAGATACGCAGTATTTT. Protein: CASTPIGTAGDSTDTQYF.

This clone showed up just a few times. The V and J genes are TRBV29-1 and TRBJ2-2; D gene ambiguous. The CDR3 runs to 12 residues. In germline, CDR1 is SQVTM, CDR2 ANQGSEA. V was pared by 7 bases and J by 5 bases, with 11 bases between. CDR3 in DNA: TGCAGCGCTAACACCCTTACCGGGGAGCTGTTTTTT. Protein product: CSANTLTGELFF.

The chain employs TRBV30 and TRBJ2-7; 9 bases match TRBD2. The V segment lost 3 bases and the J segment 2 bases; nucleotides outside the gene matches: 2. The CDR3 sequence is 13 residues long. Germline V lookup: CDR1 GTSNPN, CDR2 SVGIG (reference sequence). In DNA, the CDR3 is TGTGCCTGGAGAGAGCGGGGGGCCTACGAGCAGTACTTC. Translating gives CAWRERGAYEQYF.

This chain uses TRBV7-9 with TRBJ2-7; 10 bases map to TRBD2. This CDR3 has 13 residues. V was pared by 2 bases and J by 5 bases, with 0 bases of the junction left unmatched. Germline V CDR1 and CDR2: SEHNR, FQNEAQ (reference sequence). The CDR3 DNA reads TGTGCCAGCAGCTTAAGCGGGGGGGACGAGCAGTACTTC. Its translation is CASSLSGGDEQYF.

CDR3 amino acids: CATSRDYRDGYTF. CDR3 nucleotide sequence: TGTGCCACCAGCAGAGATTACCGGGATGGCTACACCTTC. The chain is built from TRBV15 and TRBJ1-2; D not resolved. Germline loops: CDR1 LNHNV, CDR2 YYDKDF (reference sequence). V lost 0 bases to trimming and J lost 6 bases, with 8 bases between them. This CDR3 has 13 residues.

This clone showed up just a few times. The chain uses TRBV11-2 and TRBJ1-6; 8 bases are shared with TRBD1. The trim removed 5 bases at V and 9 bases at J, leaving 6 bases unmatched. The CDR3 is made up of 14 amino acids. Germline CDR1 reads SGHAT; CDR2 reads FQNNGV. The CDR3 DNA sequence: TGTGCCAGCAGCCGACAGGGGTCGGGTTCACCCCTCCACTTT. Protein: CASSRQGSGSPLHF.

This clone was found a few times. This CDR3 is CASSEGADSFTEAFF. For the CDR3, the DNA is TGTGCCAGCAGTGAAGGCGCGGACAGTTTCACTGAAGCTTTCTTT. The rearrangement links TRBV6-1 to TRBJ1-1, with D possibly TRBD1 on 6 matching bases. V lost 1 base and J lost 4, with 13 bases in between. The germline gives CDR1 MNHNS, CDR2 SASEGT. CDR3 length equals 15 residues.

This clone came up a few times. The genes are TRBV23-1 and TRBJ1-4; tentative D call: TRBD1 (5 bases). TRBV23-1 is designated an ORF whose function remains uncertain. Trimming left V 3 bases short and J 1 base short, with 12 bases between. The CDR3 covers 16 residues. CDR3 coding DNA: TGCGCCAGCAGTCACGAAAGGGGCAGAACTAATGAAAAACTGTTTTTT. Encoded protein: CASSHERGRTNEKLFF.

This clone was seen more than once but under ten times. This chain connects TRBV4-1 to TRBJ1-1; a possible D gene is TRBD1 (5 bases). This CDR3 is 14 amino acids long. In germline, CDR1 is MGHRA, CDR2 YSYEKL. Trimming cost V 4 bases and J 2 bases, with 11 bases left between them. CDR3 sequence (DNA): TGCGCCAGCAGCCCCGGGACGGTCAACACTGAAGCTTTCTTT. Protein product: CASSPGTVNTEAFF.

This rearrangement joins TRBV7-8 to TRBJ1-5; a weak D match, TRBD1 (5 bases). Per the germline V gene, CDR1 is SGHVS and CDR2 is FQNEAQ. Deletions cut 0 bases from V and 3 bases from J, with 21 bases between. The CDR3 is made up of 19 amino acids. DNA for the CDR3: TGTGCCAGCAGCTTAGCAGGGAACCGTGGGGCCCCGTACAATCAGCCCCAGCATTTT. This encodes CASSLAGNRGAPYNQPQHF.

This clone occurred a few times. This sequence joins TRBV13 and TRBJ2-2; D gene unclear. The germline gives CDR1 PRHDT, CDR2 FYEKMQ (reference sequence). CDR3 length: 13 residues. The V and J ends lost 0 bases and 1 base respectively, with 0 bases between them. The CDR3 nucleotides read TGTGCCAGCAGCTTAGGGAACACCGGGGAGCTGTTTTTT. Amino acids: CASSLGNTGELFF.

A remark on this clone: One junction end disagrees with the germline gene, perhaps due to a read error. The chain employs TRBV2 and TRBJ2-3, with a weak D call TRBD1 (6 bases). Germline lookup yields CDR1 SNHLY and CDR2 FYNNEI. The CDR3 loop spans 10 amino acids. The DNA for the CDR3 is TGTGCCGGAAGAACAGGGCCTACATCCTTT. Its translation is CAGRTGPTSF.

This clone was counted a single time. The rearrangement joins TRBV5-6 to TRBJ2-1, with D perhaps TRBD1 or TRBD2 (6 bases each). The CDR3 runs 12 residues. The germline V gene encodes CDR1 SGHDT and CDR2 YYEEEE. Trimming removed 4 bases from V and 5 bases from J, with 7 bases in between. The CDR3 sequence: CASSGGHNEQFF. The CDR3 DNA reads TGTGCCAGCAGCGGGGGGCACAATGAGCAGTTCTTC.

In its sample, this clone was seen once. J is TRBJ2-1 and V is TRBV4-1; either TRBD1 or TRBD2 may supply D (5 bases each). Germline V CDR1 and CDR2: MGHRA, YSYEKL. This CDR3 region has 18 residues. Trimming took 5 bases from V and 0 from J, leaving 20 bases between them. The DNA of the CDR3 is TGCGCCAGCAGCTCAAGGCGTGTGTGGGGGACCTCCTACAATGAGCAGTTCTTC. This encodes CASSSRRVWGTSYNEQFF.